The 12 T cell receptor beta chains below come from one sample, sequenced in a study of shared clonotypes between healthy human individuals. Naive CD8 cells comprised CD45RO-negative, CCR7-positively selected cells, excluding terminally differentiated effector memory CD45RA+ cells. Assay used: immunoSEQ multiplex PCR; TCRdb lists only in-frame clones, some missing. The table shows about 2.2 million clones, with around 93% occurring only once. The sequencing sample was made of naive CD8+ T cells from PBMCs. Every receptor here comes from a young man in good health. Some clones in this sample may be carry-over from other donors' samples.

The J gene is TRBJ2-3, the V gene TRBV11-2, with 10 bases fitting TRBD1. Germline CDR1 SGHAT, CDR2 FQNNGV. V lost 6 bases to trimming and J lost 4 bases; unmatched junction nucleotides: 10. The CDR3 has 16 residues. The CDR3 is CASSPWTGGAADTQYF. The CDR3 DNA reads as TGTGCCAGCAGTCCATGGACAGGGGGTGCTGCAGATACGCAGTATTTT. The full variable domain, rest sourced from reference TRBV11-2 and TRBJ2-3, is EAGVAQSPRYKIIEKRQSVAFWCNPISGHATLYWYQQILGQGPKLLIQFQNNGVVDDSQLPKDRFSAERLKGVDSTLKIQPAKLEDSAVYLCASSPWTGGAADTQYFGPGTRLTVL.

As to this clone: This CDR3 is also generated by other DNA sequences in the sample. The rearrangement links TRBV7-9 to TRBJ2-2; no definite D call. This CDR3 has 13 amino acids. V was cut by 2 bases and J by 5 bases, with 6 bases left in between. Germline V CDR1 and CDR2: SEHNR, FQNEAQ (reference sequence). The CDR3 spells CASSLRRTGELFF. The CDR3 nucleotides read TGTGCCAGCAGCTTACGGCGGACCGGGGAGCTGTTTTTT.

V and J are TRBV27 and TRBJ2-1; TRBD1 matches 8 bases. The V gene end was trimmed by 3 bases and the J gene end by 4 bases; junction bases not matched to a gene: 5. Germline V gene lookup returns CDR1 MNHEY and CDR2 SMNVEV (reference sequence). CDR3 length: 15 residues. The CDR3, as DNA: TGTGCCAGCAGTTTGGCAGGGGGCTATTACAATGAGCAGTTCTTC. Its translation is CASSLAGGYYNEQFF.

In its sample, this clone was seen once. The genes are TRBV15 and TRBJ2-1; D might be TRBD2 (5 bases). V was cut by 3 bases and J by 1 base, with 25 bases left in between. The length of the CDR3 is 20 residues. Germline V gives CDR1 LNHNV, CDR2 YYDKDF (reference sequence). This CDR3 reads CATSSGREAEAQPSYNEQFF. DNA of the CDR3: TGTGCCACCAGCAGTGGAAGGGAAGCGGAGGCCCAGCCGTCCTACAATGAGCAGTTCTTC.

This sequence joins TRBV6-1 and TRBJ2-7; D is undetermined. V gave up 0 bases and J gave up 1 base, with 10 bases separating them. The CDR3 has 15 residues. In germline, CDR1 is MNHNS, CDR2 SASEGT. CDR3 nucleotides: TGTGCCAGCAGTGAAGCTTACGCCAGTTCCTACGAGCAGTACTTC. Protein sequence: CASSEAYASSYEQYF.

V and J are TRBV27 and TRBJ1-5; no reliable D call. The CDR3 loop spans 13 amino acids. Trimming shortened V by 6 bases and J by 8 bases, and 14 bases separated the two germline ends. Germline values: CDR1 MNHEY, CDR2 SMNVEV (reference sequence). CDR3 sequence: CASSLISQEPQHF. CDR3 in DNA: TGTGCCAGCAGCCTTATATCCCAGGAGCCCCAGCATTTT.

The CDR3 DNA is TGTGCCATCAGTGACATCATGGGCAGGGAGGACAAAAACATTCAGTACTTC. Amino acid sequence: CAISDIMGREDKNIQYF. J is TRBJ2-4 and V is TRBV10-3; a possible D gene is TRBD2 (6 bases). The CDR3 runs to 17 residues. Germline CDR1 and CDR2: ENHRY and SYGVKD. The germline V and J ends were trimmed by 3 bases and 3 bases, with 18 bases remaining between them.

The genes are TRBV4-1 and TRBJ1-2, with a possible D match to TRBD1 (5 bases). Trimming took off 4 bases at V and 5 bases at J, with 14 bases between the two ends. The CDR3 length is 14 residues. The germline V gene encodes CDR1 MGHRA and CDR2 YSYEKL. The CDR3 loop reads CASSLSGALYGYTF. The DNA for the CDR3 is TGCGCCAGCAGCCTATCTGGGGCACTTTATGGCTACACCTTC.

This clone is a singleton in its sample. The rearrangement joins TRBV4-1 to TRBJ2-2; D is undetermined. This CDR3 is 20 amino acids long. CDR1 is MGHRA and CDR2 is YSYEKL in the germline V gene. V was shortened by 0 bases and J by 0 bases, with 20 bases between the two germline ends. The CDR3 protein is CASSQDIRMYDRSNTGELFF. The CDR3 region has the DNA TGCGCCAGCAGCCAAGACATCCGTATGTACGACCGATCGAACACCGGGGAGCTGTTTTTT.

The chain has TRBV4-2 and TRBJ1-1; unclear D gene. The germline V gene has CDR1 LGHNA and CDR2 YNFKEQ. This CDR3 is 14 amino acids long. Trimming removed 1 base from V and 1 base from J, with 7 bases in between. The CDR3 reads CASSQGRENTEAFF. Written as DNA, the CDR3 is TGTGCCAGCAGCCAAGGGCGGGAGAACACTGAAGCTTTCTTT.

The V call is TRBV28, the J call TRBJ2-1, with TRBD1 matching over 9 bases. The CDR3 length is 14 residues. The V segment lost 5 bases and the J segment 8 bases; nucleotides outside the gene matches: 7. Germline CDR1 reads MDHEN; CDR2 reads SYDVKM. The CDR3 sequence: CASSPRTGEDEQFF. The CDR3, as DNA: TGTGCCAGCAGTCCACGGACAGGGGAGGATGAGCAGTTCTTC.

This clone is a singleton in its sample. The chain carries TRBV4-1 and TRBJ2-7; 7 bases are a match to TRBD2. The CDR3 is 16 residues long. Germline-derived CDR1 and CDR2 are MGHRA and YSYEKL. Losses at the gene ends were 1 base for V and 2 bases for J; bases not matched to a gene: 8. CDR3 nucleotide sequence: TGCGCCAGCAGCCAAGGGGACTACGGAGTGCCCTACGAGCAGTACTTC. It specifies CASSQGDYGVPYEQYF.